This TCR beta chain was identified during a study of blood T cell repertoires in COVID-19. Profiling relied on immunoSEQ multiplex PCR, and the TCRdb table lists in-frame clones only, not all of them. The sample has 45,000 to 55,000 clones, over 85% seen once. This clone came up once. The ends lost 6 bases at V and 0 bases at J; junction bases unmatched: 4. Germline CDR1 reads MDHEN; CDR2 reads SYDVKM. The CDR3 totals 15 residues. The sequencing input was peripheral blood. The receptor comes from an elderly man with acute or convalescent COVID-19. This rearrangement joins TRBV28 to TRBJ1-5, with TRBD1 identical over 8 bases. This chain's CDR3 is CASSSTGGSNQPQHF. The DNA of the CDR3 is TGTGCCAGCAGCAGCACAGGGGGTAGCAATCAGCCCCAGCATTTT.